Sequencing of this T cell receptor beta chain was carried out in a study of T-cell reconstitution after alpha-beta-depleted transplantation in children. Whole-study findings and limits: Several hundred rapidly expanded clones from non-depleted graft cells reportedly supplied alpha-beta T cells about two months post-transplant.

This CDR3 contains 17 residues. This clonotype was picked up a small number of times. Its antigen is not known. Unique molecular identifiers were incorporated into the prepared TCRbeta library. MiXCR was run by TCRdb on the PCR reads, yielding one entry per CDR3 protein. The sample holds fewer than 1 million distinct CDR3 sequences, 16% seen once. The source of this sequence is a male patient under 18 who had a stem cell transplant for acute lymphoblastic leukemia, so the T cells may come from the graft donor. The starting material was PBMCs, mostly from graft donor cells, obtained 360 days after TCRalphabeta/CD19-depleted stem cell transplant. The chain recombines TRBV21-1 with TRBJ1-3. TRBV21-1 represents a pseudogene. CDR3 protein: CASSKRRDTFSGNTIYF. DNA for the CDR3: TGTGCCAGCAGCAAGAGAAGAGACACCTTCTCTGGAAACACCATATATTTT.